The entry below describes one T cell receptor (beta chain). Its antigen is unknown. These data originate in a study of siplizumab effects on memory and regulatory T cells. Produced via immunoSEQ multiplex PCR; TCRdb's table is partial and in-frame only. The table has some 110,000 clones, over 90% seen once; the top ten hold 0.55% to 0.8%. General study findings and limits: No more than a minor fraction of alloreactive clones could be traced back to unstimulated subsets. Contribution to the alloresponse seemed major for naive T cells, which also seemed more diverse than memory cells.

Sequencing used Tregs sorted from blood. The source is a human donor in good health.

CDR3 bases: TGTGCCAGTAGTATAGCAAAGGGGGCCGCAGGCGTGGAGACCCAGTACTTC. It codes for CASSIAKGAAGVETQYF. The chain has TRBV19 and TRBJ2-5, with TRBD1 matching over 7 bases. Losses at the gene ends were 1 base for V and 5 bases for J; bases not matched to a gene: 13. The CDR3 runs 17 residues. In germline, CDR1 is LNHDA, CDR2 SQIVND (reference sequence).